This T cell receptor (beta chain) emerged from a study of T cell responses to AZD1222 COVID-19 vaccine. Study-wide context: The analysis combined second doses at about 4 or about 12 weeks. General study results and limits: Baseline testing showed seropositivity in only a handful of AZD1222 recipients. Receipt of two AZD1222 doses was followed by a rise in Spike-specific TCR breadth and depth.

On this clone: Antigen unknown.

Assay: immunoSEQ multiplex PCR; the TCRdb copy retains only in-frame clones and omits some. The sample has fewer than 200,000 clones, around 92% seen once. CDR3 length equals 14 residues. Per germline, CDR1 MNHEY and CDR2 SVGEGT. The V gene lost 4 bases and the J gene lost 3 bases, with 12 bases spanning the gap. Source: peripheral blood, taken on day 0 of AZD1222 vaccination. The rearrangement joins TRBV6-2 or TRBV6-3 to TRBJ1-2, with D unclear. The sequence was collected from an adult in good health. The CDR3 nucleotides are TGTGCCAGCAGTTTTCGGGCAGGTGACTATGGCTACACCTTC. Protein: CASSFRAGDYGYTF.